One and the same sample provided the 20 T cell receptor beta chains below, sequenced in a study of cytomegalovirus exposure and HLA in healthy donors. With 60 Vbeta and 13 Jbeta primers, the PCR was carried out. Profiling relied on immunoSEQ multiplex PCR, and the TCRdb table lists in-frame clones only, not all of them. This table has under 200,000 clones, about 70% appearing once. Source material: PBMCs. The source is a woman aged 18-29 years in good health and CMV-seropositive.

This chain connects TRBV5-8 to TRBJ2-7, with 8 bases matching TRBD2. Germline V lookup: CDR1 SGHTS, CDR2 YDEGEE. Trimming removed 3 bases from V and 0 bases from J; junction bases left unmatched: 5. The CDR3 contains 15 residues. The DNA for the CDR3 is TGTGCCAGCAGCTCCCCCGGGACTAGCTCCTACGAGCAGTACTTC. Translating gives CASSSPGTSSYEQYF.

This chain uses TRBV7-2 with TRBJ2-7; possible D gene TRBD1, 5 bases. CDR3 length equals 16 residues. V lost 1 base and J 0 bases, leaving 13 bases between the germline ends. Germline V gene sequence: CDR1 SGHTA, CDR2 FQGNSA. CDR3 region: CASSLVAGSPSYEQYF. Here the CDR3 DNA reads TGTGCCAGCAGCTTAGTGGCAGGGTCCCCCTCCTACGAGCAGTACTTC. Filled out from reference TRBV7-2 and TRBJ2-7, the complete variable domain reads GAGVSQSPSNKVTEKGKDVELRCDPISGHTALYWYRQSLGQGLEFLIYFQGNSAPDKSGLPSDRFSAERTGGSVSTLTIQRTQQEDSAVYLCASSLVAGSPSYEQYFGPGTRLTVT.

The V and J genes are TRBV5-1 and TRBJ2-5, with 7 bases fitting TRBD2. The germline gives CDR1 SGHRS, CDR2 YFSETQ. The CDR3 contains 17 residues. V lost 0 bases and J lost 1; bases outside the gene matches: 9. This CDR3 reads CASSLGGFGTTQETQYF. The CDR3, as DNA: TGCGCCAGCAGCTTGGGGGGGTTCGGGACTACCCAAGAGACCCAGTACTTC.

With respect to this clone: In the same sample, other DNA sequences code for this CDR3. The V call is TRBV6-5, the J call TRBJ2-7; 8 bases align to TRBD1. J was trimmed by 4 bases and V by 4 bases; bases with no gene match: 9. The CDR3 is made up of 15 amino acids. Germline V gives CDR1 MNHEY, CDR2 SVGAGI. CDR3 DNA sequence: TGTGCCAGCAGTTCTGTCTTCGACAGGGGATACGAGCAGTACTTC. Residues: CASSSVFDRGYEQYF.

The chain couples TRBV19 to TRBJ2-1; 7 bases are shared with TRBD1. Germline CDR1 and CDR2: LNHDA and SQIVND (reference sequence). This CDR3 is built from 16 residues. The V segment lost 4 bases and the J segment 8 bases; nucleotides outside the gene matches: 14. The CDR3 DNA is TGTGCCAGTAGTAATGGGGACAGTCCCCTTTTCGATGAGCAGTTCTTC. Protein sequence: CASSNGDSPLFDEQFF.

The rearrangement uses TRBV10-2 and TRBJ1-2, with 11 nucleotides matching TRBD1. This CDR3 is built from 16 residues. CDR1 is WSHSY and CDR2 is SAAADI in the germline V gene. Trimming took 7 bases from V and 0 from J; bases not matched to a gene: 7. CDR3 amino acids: CASIRDRGIPNYGYTF. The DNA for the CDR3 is TGCGCCAGCATCCGGGACAGGGGGATCCCTAACTATGGCTACACCTTC.

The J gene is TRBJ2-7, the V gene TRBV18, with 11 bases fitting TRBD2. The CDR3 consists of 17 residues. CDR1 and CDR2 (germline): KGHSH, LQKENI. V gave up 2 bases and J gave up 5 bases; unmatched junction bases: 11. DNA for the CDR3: TGTGCCAGCTCACCAGAAACTAGCGGGGGACTCTCTAACGAGCAGTACTTC. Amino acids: CASSPETSGGLSNEQYF. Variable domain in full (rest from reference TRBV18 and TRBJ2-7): NAGVMQNPRHLVRRRGQEARLRCSPMKGHSHVYWYRQLPEEGLKFMVYLQKENIIDESGMPKERFSAEFPKEGPSILRIQQVVRGDSAAYFCASSPETSGGLSNEQYFGPGTRLTVT.

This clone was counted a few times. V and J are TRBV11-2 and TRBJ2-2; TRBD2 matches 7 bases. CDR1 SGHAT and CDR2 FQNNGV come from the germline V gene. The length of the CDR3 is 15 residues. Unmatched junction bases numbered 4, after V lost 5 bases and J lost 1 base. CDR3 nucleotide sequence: TGTGCCAGCAGCCCCGCGGGAGAGAACACCGGGGAGCTGTTTTTT. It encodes CASSPAGENTGELFF.

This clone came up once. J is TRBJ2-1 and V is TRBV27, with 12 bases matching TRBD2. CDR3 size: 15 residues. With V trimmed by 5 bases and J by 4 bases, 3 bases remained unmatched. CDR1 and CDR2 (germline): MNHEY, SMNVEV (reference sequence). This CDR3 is CASSRTSGTYNEQFF. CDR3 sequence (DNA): TGTGCCAGCAGTCGGACTAGCGGGACTTACAATGAGCAGTTCTTC.

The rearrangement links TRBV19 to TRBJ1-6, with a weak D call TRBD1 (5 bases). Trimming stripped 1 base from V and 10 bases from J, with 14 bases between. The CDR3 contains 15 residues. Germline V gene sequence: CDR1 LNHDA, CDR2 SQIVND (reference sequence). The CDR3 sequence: CASSIGNLAGSPLHF. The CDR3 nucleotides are TGTGCCAGTAGTATAGGAAATCTCGCAGGGTCACCCCTCCACTTT.

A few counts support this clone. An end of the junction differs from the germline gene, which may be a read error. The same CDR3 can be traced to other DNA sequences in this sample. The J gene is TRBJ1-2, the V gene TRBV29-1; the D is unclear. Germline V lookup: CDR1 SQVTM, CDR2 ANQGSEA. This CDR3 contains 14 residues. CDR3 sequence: CSVEGPGGGYGYTF. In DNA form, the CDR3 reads TGCAGCGTGGAAGGGCCGGGCGGAGGTTATGGCTACACCTTC.

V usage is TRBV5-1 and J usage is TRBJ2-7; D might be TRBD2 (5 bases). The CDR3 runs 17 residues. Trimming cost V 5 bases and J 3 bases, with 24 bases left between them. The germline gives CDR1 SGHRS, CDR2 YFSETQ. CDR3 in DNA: TGCGCCAGCAGTCCAAGGTCCCCTAGCCTCCAATTCTACGAGCAGTACTTC. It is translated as CASSPRSPSLQFYEQYF.

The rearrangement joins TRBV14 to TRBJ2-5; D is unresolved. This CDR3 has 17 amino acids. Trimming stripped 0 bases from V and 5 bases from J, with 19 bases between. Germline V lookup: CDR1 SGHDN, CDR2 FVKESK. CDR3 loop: CASSQENSAYSRETQYF. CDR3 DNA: TGTGCCAGCAGCCAAGAAAATTCGGCCTACTCTAGGGAGACCCAGTACTTC. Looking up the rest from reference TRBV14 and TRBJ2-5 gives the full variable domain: EAGVTQFPSHSVIEKGQTVTLRCDPISGHDNLYWYRRVMGKEIKFLLHFVKESKQDESGMPNNRFLAERTGGTYSTLKVQPAELEDSGVYFCASSQENSAYSRETQYFGPGTRLLVL.

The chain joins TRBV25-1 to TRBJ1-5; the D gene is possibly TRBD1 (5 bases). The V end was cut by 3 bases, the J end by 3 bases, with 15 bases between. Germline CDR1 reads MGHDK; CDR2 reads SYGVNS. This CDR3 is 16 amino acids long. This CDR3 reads CASSDPRGSPNQPQHF. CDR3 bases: TGTGCCAGCAGTGATCCCCGGGGGTCCCCCAATCAGCCCCAGCATTTT.

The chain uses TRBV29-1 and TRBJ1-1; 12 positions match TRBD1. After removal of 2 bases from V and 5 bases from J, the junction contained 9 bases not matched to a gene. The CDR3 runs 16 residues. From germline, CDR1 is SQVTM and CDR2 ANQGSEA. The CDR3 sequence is CSVEKLGQGAWTEAFF. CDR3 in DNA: TGCAGCGTTGAAAAGTTGGGACAGGGGGCTTGGACTGAAGCTTTCTTT. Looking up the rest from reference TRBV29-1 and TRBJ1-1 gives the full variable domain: SAVISQKPSRDICQRGTSLTIQCQVDSQVTMMFWYRQQPGQSLTLIATANQGSEATYESGFVIDKFPISRPNLTFSTLTVSNMSPEDSSIYLCSVEKLGQGAWTEAFFGQGTRLTVV.

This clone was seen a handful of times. The CDR3 protein is CASSPGQGGQPQHF. The CDR3 DNA reads as TGCGCCAGCAGCCCCGGACAGGGAGGTCAGCCCCAGCATTTT. The rearrangement joins TRBV5-1 to TRBJ1-5, with 8 bases lining up with TRBD1. This CDR3 contains 14 residues. Germline CDR1 SGHRS, CDR2 YFSETQ. Germline trimming cut 4 bases from V and 6 bases from J; bases unmatched to any gene: 6. Full variable domain (outside the CDR3, taken from reference TRBV5-1 and TRBJ1-5): KAGVTQTPRYLIKTRGQQVTLSCSPISGHRSVSWYQQTPGQGLQFLFEYFSETQRNKGNFPGRFSGRQFSNSRSEMNVSTLELGDSALYLCASSPGQGGQPQHFGDGTRLSIL.

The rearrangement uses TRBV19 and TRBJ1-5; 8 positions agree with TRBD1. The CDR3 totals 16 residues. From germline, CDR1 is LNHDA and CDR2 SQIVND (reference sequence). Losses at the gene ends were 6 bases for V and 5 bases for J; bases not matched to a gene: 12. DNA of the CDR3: TGTGCCAGTAGAGGACAGGGTCGGGATCAACATCAGCCCCAGCATTTT. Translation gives CASRGQGRDQHQPQHF.

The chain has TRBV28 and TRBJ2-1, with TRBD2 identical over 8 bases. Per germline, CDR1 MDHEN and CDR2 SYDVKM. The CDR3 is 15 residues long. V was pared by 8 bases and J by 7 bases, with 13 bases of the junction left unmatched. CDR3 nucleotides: TGTGCCAGCGTCAACGGGAGGGCCGTGGTAAATGAGCAGTTCTTC. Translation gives CASVNGRAVVNEQFF. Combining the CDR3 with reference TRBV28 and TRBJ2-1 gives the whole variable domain DVKVTQSSRYLVKRTGEKVFLECVQDMDHENMFWYRQDPGLGLRLIYFSYDVKMKEKGDIPEGYSVSREKKERFSLILESASTNQTSMYLCASVNGRAVVNEQFFGPGTRLTVL.

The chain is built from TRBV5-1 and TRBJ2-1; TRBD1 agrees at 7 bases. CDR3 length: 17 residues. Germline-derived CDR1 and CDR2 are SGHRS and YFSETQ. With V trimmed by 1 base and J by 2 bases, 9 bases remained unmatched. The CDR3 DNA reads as TGCGCCAGCAGCTTGACCGACAGGGTTCGGACCTACAATGAGCAGTTCTTC. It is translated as CASSLTDRVRTYNEQFF.

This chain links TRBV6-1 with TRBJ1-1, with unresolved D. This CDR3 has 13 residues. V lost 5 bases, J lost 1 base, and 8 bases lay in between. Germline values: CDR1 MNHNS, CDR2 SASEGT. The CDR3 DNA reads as TGTGCCAGCAGTCTTACAGCGAACACTGAAGCTTTCTTT. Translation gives CASSLTANTEAFF.